This T cell receptor (beta chain) was identified during a study of T cells after yellow fever vaccination. Regarding the study as a whole: Researchers noted that a small share of clonotypes showed up in both CD4 and CD8 compartments. On re-exposure, the response was weaker but peaked faster, at day 5 versus 15.

The CDR3 has 16 amino acids. After removal of 4 bases from V and 6 bases from J, the junction contained 10 bases not matched to a gene. CDR1 and CDR2 from the germline V gene are MNHNS and SASEGT. This clonotype was detected many times. Its antigen is still unknown. Making TCR cDNA involved 5'RACE template switching, which added UMIs and a universal primer site. Using its own MiXCR run on the 5' RACE reads, TCRdb lists one record per CDR3 protein. The top ten clones hold 2.5% to 3.5% of a sample with fewer than 150,000 distinct CDR3 sequences, about 7.8% of them seen once. The source is a man aged 18 to 30 who received the YFV17D yellow fever vaccine. This chain connects TRBV6-1 to TRBJ2-1, with 9 bases that match TRBD2. The sample in question was CD4+ T cells sorted from PBMCs, obtained more than 35 days after the first yellow fever vaccination. The CDR3 loop is CASSGASGVGFNEQFF. DNA of the CDR3: TGTGCCAGCAGTGGAGCTAGCGGGGTCGGCTTCAATGAGCAGTTCTTC.